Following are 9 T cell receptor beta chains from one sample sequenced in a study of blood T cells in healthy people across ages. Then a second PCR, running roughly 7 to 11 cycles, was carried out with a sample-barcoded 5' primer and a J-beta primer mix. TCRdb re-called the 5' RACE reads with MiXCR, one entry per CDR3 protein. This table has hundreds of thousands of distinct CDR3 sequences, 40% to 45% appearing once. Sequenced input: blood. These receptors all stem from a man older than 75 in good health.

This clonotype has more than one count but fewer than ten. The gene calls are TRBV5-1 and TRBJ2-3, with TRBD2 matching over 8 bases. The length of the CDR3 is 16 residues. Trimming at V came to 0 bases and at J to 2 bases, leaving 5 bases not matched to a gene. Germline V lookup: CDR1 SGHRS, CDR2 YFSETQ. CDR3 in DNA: TGCGCCAGCAGCTTGGGGACTAGCAGATACACAGATACGCAGTATTTT. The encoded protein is CASSLGTSRYTDTQYF.

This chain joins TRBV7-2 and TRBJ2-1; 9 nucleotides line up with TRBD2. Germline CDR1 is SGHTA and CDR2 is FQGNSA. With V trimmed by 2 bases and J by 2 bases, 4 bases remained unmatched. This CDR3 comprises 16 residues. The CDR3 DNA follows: TGTGCCAGCAGCTTAAGTGCGGGAGGGACCTACAATGAGCAGTTCTTC. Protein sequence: CASSLSAGGTYNEQFF.

The CDR3 nucleotides are TGCGCCAGCGGGCCGGGGAACACCGGGGAGCTGTTTTTT. Its translation: CASGPGNTGELFF. The chain employs TRBV5-1 and TRBJ2-2; D is undetermined. Germline CDR1 SGHRS, CDR2 YFSETQ. The germline V and J ends were trimmed by 7 bases and 1 base, with 8 bases remaining between them. The CDR3 covers 13 residues.

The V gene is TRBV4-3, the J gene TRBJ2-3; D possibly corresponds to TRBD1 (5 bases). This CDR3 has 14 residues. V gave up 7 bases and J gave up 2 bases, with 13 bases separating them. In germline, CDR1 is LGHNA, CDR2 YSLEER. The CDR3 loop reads CASKVRQTTDTQYF. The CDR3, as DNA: TGCGCCAGCAAAGTAAGACAGACCACAGATACGCAGTATTTT.

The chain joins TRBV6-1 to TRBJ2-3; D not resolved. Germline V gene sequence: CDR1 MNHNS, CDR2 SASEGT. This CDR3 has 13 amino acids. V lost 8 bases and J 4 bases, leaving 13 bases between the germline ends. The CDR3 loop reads CASGGISADTQYF. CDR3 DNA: TGTGCCAGCGGTGGGATCTCAGCAGATACGCAGTATTTT.

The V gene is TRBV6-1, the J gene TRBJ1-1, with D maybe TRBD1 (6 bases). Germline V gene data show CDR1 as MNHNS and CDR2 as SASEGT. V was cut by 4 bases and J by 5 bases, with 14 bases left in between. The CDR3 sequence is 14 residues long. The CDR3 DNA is TGTGCCAGCAGTGCGAAGGGGGAGGGAACTGAAGCTTTCTTT. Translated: CASSAKGEGTEAFF.

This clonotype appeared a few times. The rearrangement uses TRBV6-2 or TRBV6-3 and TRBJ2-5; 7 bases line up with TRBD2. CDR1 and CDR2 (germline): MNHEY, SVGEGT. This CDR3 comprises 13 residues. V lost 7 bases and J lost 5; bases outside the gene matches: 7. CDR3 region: CASKVTSSETQYF. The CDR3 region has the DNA TGTGCCAGCAAGGTGACTAGCAGTGAGACCCAGTACTTC.

CDR3 region: CASSETGSLGEQYF. The CDR3, as DNA: TGTGCCAGCAGTGAAACAGGGTCCCTTGGTGAGCAGTACTTC. This rearrangement joins TRBV2 to TRBJ2-7, with D perhaps matching TRBD1 (6 bases). The V end lost 2 bases, the J end lost 7 bases, and 15 bases lay between the germline ends. The CDR3 has 14 residues. Germline lookup yields CDR1 SNHLY and CDR2 FYNNEI. The whole variable domain, remainder taken from reference TRBV2 and TRBJ2-7, is EPEVTQTPSHQVTQMGQEVILRCVPISNHLYFYWYRQILGQKVEFLVSFYNNEISEKSEIFDDQFSVERPDGSNFTLKIRSTKLEDSAMYFCASSETGSLGEQYFGPGTRLTVT.

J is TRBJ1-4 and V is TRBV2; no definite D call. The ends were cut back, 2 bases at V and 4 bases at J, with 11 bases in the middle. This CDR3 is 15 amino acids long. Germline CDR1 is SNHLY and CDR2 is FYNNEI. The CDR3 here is CASSETPGDNEKLFF. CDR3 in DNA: TGTGCCAGCAGTGAAACCCCTGGCGATAATGAAAAACTGTTTTTT. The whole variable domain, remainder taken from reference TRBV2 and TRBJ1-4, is EPEVTQTPSHQVTQMGQEVILRCVPISNHLYFYWYRQILGQKVEFLVSFYNNEISEKSEIFDDQFSVERPDGSNFTLKIRSTKLEDSAMYFCASSETPGDNEKLFFGSGTQLSVL.